This T cell receptor (beta chain) was observed in a study of T-cell reconstitution after alpha-beta-depleted transplantation in children (dated by TCRdb to the mid-2010s). Background for the entire study: Using TCR repertoire profiling, the study quantitatively followed how T-cell immune reconstitution unfolded in children after TCRalphabeta/CD19-depleted allogeneic hematopoietic cell transplantation. What the research found in general, with its limitations: In some patients, the high TCRbeta diversity seen at day 60 was put down to recipient T cells and intrathymic progenitors that had survived conditioning. Over subsequent months, a decline in hyperexpanded clone frequencies was noted, and after one year, T-cell counts and TCRbeta diversity were mostly ascribed to newly produced T cells. The apparently early alphabetaT-cell count recovery about two months after transplant was reportedly dependent on only several hundred rapidly expanded clones derived from non-depleted graft cells.

In its sample, this clonotype was seen a few times. The antigen this receptor binds is unknown. The record has no base qualities; no much larger clone is one base away. The CDR3 numbers 14 residues from cysteine through phenylalanine. Kept here is only the CDR3 DNA, which spans 42 bases and is read in frame from base 1. Trimming at the junction amounts to 4 bases on V and 8 bases on J, and the germline ends lie 17 bases apart. CDR1 and CDR2 were assigned from the germline V gene as MDHEN and SYDVKM. The treatment or condition label, as the study defines it: allogeneic hematopoietic cell transplantation with graft depleted of TCRalphabeta T cells and CD19 B cells. The transplant recipients were children given TCRalphabeta/CD19-depleted allogeneic hematopoietic cell grafts. Receptor amplification or capture employed PCR. The sample was run on an Illumina HiSeq 2500. To normalize quantification of the TCRbeta repertoire, the TCR libraries were built with molecular barcoding that relied on unique molecular identifiers. TCRdb took the public reads, trimmed them with fastp at Q25, ran MiXCR for clone calling and kept in-frame beta chains. Every entry covers one CDR3 protein and lists the most common genes and DNA from its rows. This sample gives almost 600,000 distinct CDR3 sequences in total; 20% to 30% of them show up just once. Of the sample, about a third falls within the top ten clones.

This clonotype was obtained from a boy in the first two years of life with Wiskott-Aldrich syndrome, due to receive a stem cell transplant. The chain employs TRBV28 and TRBJ1-2, and the D gene may be TRBD1, 6 bases matching. The sample here was PBMCs, taken before TCRalphabeta/CD19-depleted stem cell transplant. CDR3 protein: CASSWAGALYGYTF. Read as DNA, the sequence is TGTGCCAGCAGTTGGGCAGGGGCACTGTACGGCTACACCTTC.